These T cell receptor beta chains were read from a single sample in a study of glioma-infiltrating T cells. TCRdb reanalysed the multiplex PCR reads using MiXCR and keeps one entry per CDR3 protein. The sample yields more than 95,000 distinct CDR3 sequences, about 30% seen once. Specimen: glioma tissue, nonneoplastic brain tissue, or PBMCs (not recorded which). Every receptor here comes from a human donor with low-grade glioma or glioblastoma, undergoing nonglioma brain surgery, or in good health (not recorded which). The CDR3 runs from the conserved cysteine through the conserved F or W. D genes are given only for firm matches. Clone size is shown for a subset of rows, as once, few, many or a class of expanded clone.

TGTGCCAGCAGCTTAGTTCCTGGGGCAGATACGCAGTATTTT,CASSLVPGADTQYF,many,TRBV7-6,TRBJ2-3,.
TGTGCCAGCTACATGAACACTGAAGCTTTCTTT,CASYMNTEAFF,.,TRBV30,TRBJ1-1,.
TGCGCCAGCAGCTTAGGAGAGACCAATCAGCCCCAGCATTTT,CASSLGETNQPQHF,once,TRBV5-1,TRBJ1-5,.
TGTGCCAGCAGTGGGGGGGCGCAGGGGAACGGCTACACCTTC,CASSGGAQGNGYTF,many,TRBV2,TRBJ1-2,.
TGTGCCAGCAGCTTAGTTGGGCACTCTGGAAACACCATATATTTT,CASSLVGHSGNTIYF,few,TRBV7-9,TRBJ1-3,.
TGTGCCAGCAGCTTAAAGGGGTCAGATACGCAGTATTTT,CASSLKGSDTQYF,many,TRBV7-9,TRBJ2-3,.
TGCAGCGGCCGAGGACAGGGGTTCGATCAGCCCCAGCATTTT,CSGRGQGFDQPQHF,.,TRBV29-1,TRBJ1-5,TRBD1
TGCAGTGCTCCTTCCCCGGCGGGTGACGAGCGGTACTTC,CSAPSPAGDERYF,.,TRBV20-1,TRBJ2-7,.
TGTGCCAGCAGCTTAGCCACCAATCAGCCCCAGCATTTT,CASSLATNQPQHF,many,TRBV7-3,TRBJ1-5,.
TGTGCCAGCAGTCCTTCCGACACGTTAAACATTCAGTACTTC,CASSPSDTLNIQYF,few,TRBV7-6,TRBJ2-4,.
TGTGCCAGCAGCTTACGGGCTAGCGGGCCCCGGTTCTACAATGAGCAGTTCTTC,CASSLRASGPRFYNEQFF,.,TRBV13,TRBJ2-1,TRBD2
TGTGCCAGCAGTTACTCGGCAGGGGACAGGGAGGAGACCCAGTACTTC,CASSYSAGDREETQYF,many,TRBV6-2/TRBV6-3,TRBJ2-5,TRBD1
TGTGCCAGCAGCTCGCTAGGACCGACCGGAAACACCATATATTTT,CASSSLGPTGNTIYF,.,TRBV5-6,TRBJ1-3,.
TGTGCCAGCAGCTCGCGGACAGGCAGCACAGATACGCAGTATTTT,CASSSRTGSTDTQYF,many,TRBV7-2,TRBJ2-3,TRBD1
TGTGCCAGCGCCCTAGGAGGACAGGGTCAGGCAGATACGCAGTATTTT,CASALGGQGQADTQYF,few,TRBV12-3/TRBV12-4,TRBJ2-3,TRBD1
TGTGCCAGCTCACCAACTAATCCACAGCCCTATGGCTACACCTTC,CASSPTNPQPYGYTF,few,TRBV18,TRBJ1-2,.
TGTGACAGCACGGCTAGCGGGTACAATGAGCAGCTCTTC,CDSTASGYNEQLF,.,TRBV6-2/TRBV6-3,TRBJ2-1,TRBD2
TGTGCCAGCGAATTCGGACAGGGGACAGATACGCAGTATTTT,CASEFGQGTDTQYF,many,TRBV6-1,TRBJ2-3,TRBD1
TGCAGCGGGACAGGGTTGGGGGAGACCCAGTACTTC,CSGTGLGETQYF,few,TRBV29-1,TRBJ2-5,TRBD1
TGCGCCAGCAGCTTGGACGCGGATGGGGCCAACGTCCTGACTTTC,CASSLDADGANVLTF,many,TRBV5-1,TRBJ2-6,.
TGTGCCAGCAGCGGGACAGGGGGAGAGACCCAGTACTTC,CASSGTGGETQYF,.,TRBV11-2,TRBJ2-5,TRBD1
TGTGCCAGCGGGGGTGGACGTGAAGGCTACACCTTC,CASGGGREGYTF,few,TRBV3-1,TRBJ1-2,.
TGCGCCAGCAGCCAAGAGTTCGCAGGGAACTACGAGCAGTACTTC,CASSQEFAGNYEQYF,.,TRBV4-1,TRBJ2-7,.
TGTGCCACCAGTGGAGGTTCAGCCTATGGCTACACCTTC,CATSGGSAYGYTF,few,TRBV24-1,TRBJ1-2,.
TGCAGTGCTTGGGATTCAGGGGTAGAGACCCAGTACTTC,CSAWDSGVETQYF,many,TRBV20-1,TRBJ2-5,.
TGTGCCAGCATGAAAGGCCGACGGACTGAAGCTTTCTTT,CASMKGRRTEAFF,many,TRBV28,TRBJ1-1,.
TGTGCCAGCAGTGAGGGCGAGGGGTTTGACGCTTTCTTT,CASSEGEGFDAFF,.,TRBV2,TRBJ1-1,.
TGTGCCAGCAGCCCCTCTGGGGTCAATGAAAAACTGTTTTTT,CASSPSGVNEKLFF,many,TRBV7-2,TRBJ1-4,.
TGTGCCGGATCAGACTGGTGGAATCAGCCCCAGCATTTT,CAGSDWWNQPQHF,once,TRBV12-3/TRBV12-4,TRBJ1-5,.
TGTGCCAGCAGGCAAACTTCTGGAAACACCATATATTTT,CASRQTSGNTIYF,.,TRBV3-1,TRBJ1-3,.
TGTGCCAGCAGTTTATCCTACTCCTACGAGCAGTACTTC,CASSLSYSYEQYF,many,TRBV27,TRBJ2-7,.
TGTGCCAGCTCGGACAGTTCAAACACTGAAGCTTTCTTT,CASSDSSNTEAFF,many,TRBV18,TRBJ1-1,.
TGTGCCAGCAGCTCGCCTTCCTCTTCGACCTACAACTTC,CASSSPSSSTYNF,.,TRBV5-4,TRBJ2-1,.
TGTGCCAGCAGTATAGGGACACGCACCGGGGAGCTGTTTTTT,CASSIGTRTGELFF,few,TRBV12-3/TRBV12-4,TRBJ2-2,.
TGTGCCAGCAGTCCGGCGAACTCTGGAAACACCATATATTTT,CASSPANSGNTIYF,.,TRBV12-3/TRBV12-4,TRBJ1-3,.
TGTGCCAGCACCTCGATGGACCACGTAGCTTTCTTT,CASTSMDHVAFF,many,TRBV7-9,TRBJ1-1,.
TGTGCCACCAGAAGGGCTGAAAAACTGTTTTTT,CATRRAEKLFF,many,TRBV15,TRBJ1-4,.
TGCAGTGCTGGAACAGGGGGAGGCTACACCTTC,CSAGTGGGYTF,many,TRBV20-1,TRBJ1-2,TRBD1
TGCAGTGCTAGTTCGAACCGTCCTGGAAACACCATATATTTT,CSASSNRPGNTIYF,many,TRBV20-1,TRBJ1-3,.
TGTGCCAGCAGCTTAGTGGACGATACGCAGTATTTT,CASSLVDDTQYF,few,TRBV11-3,TRBJ2-3,.
TGCGCCAGCAGCCTAGGCTCGGGGGGCGGCGGTACAGATACGCAGTATTTT,CASSLGSGGGGTDTQYF,few,TRBV4-3,TRBJ2-3,.